These 17 T cell receptor beta chains share one sample of origin, sequenced in a study of cytomegalovirus exposure and HLA in healthy donors (dated by TCRdb to about 2017). Library creation used the immunoSEQ multiplex PCR assay. For the multiplex PCR, a mixture combining 60 forward primers for TCR Vbeta segments and 13 reverse primers for TCR Jbeta segments was used. TCRdb mirrors the immuneACCESS table, restricted to in-frame sequences. Some clones are absent from its copies; in checked studies, under half trace to an unresolved V gene, and the reason for the others is unknown. This sample lists 97,000 or so clones; nearly 65% were detected once. Of the sample, around 4.8% is held by the ten largest clones. Sequencing was done on a sample of PBMCs. These receptors were taken from a human donor in good health.

This chain links TRBV19 with TRBJ2-5; 13 nucleotides match TRBD2. Germline CDR1 and CDR2: LNHDA and SQIVND (reference sequence). The CDR3 has 17 residues. Trimming cost V 7 bases and J 4 bases; bases outside gene matches: 12. The CDR3 loop is CASTPGSGLAGAETQYF. Written as DNA, the CDR3 is TGTGCCAGTACCCCGGGATCTGGACTAGCGGGAGCAGAGACCCAGTACTTC.

The J gene is TRBJ2-1, the V gene TRBV5-1, with D hard to call. V was cut by 0 bases and J by 5 bases, with 6 bases left in between. Germline values: CDR1 SGHRS, CDR2 YFSETQ. The CDR3 runs 13 residues. The CDR3 spells CASSLVRDNEQFF. DNA of the CDR3: TGCGCCAGCAGCTTGGTTAGAGACAATGAGCAGTTCTTC.

The V gene is TRBV19, the J gene TRBJ2-4, with TRBD1 as a possible D gene (5 bases). The germline V gene has CDR1 LNHDA and CDR2 SQIVND (reference sequence). V was cut by 4 bases and J by 4 bases, with 11 bases left in between. The CDR3 has 14 residues. This CDR3 is CASSTPGMKNIQYF. CDR3 DNA sequence: TGTGCCAGTAGTACGCCAGGGATGAAAAACATTCAGTACTTC.

This clone was seen just once. In DNA, the CDR3 is TGTGCCAGCAGCCCCCGGGACAGCAACACAGATACGCAGTATTTT. Residues: CASSPRDSNTDTQYF. V usage is TRBV4-2 and J usage is TRBJ2-3; the match to TRBD1 covers 7 bases. The germline gives CDR1 LGHNA, CDR2 YNFKEQ. The CDR3 loop spans 15 amino acids. The J segment lost 2 bases and the V segment lost 4 bases, leaving 6 bases of the junction unmatched.

The chain links TRBV6-5 to TRBJ2-7, with 8 positions matching TRBD1. V gave up 6 bases and J gave up 5 bases; unmatched junction bases: 3. CDR3 length equals 12 residues. CDR1 is MNHEY, CDR2 SVGAGI, per germline. In DNA form, the CDR3 reads TGTGCCAGCAGCCCGGACAGGGACGAGCAGTACTTC. As protein: CASSPDRDEQYF.

This rearrangement joins TRBV19 to TRBJ2-6; TRBD2 matches 7 bases. V trimming: 1 base; J trimming: 2 bases; junction bases outside the gene matches: 2. The CDR3 is made up of 16 amino acids. The germline CDR1 and CDR2 sequences are LNHDA and SQIVND (reference sequence). The DNA of the CDR3 is TGTGCCAGTAGTATAGGTGGGGGGGCTGGGGCCAACGTCCTGACTTTC. Protein product: CASSIGGGAGANVLTF.

The chain joins TRBV19 to TRBJ1-1; the match to TRBD1 covers 8 bases. The CDR3 totals 17 residues. V was clipped by 6 bases and J by 3 bases; unmatched bases: 15. Germline V gene sequence: CDR1 LNHDA, CDR2 SQIVND (reference sequence). CDR3 in DNA: TGTGCCAGTAGGAGAGGTGCAGGGGGCGCGTCGGACACTGAAGCTTTCTTT. Encoded protein: CASRRGAGGASDTEAFF.

The chain recombines TRBV6-5 with TRBJ1-5, with TRBD1 matching over 9 bases. Germline CDR1 is MNHEY and CDR2 is SVGAGI. The ends lost 6 bases at V and 2 bases at J; junction bases unmatched: 2. This CDR3 region has 14 residues. The CDR3 loop is CASSRTGGNQPQHF. As DNA, the CDR3 is TGTGCCAGCAGCCGGACAGGGGGCAATCAGCCCCAGCATTTT.

The rearrangement uses TRBV6-4 and TRBJ2-2, with TRBD2 matching over 12 bases. V shed 5 bases, J shed 4 bases, and the junction held 8 bases outside the gene matches. Germline V gene sequence: CDR1 MRHNA, CDR2 SNTAGT. The CDR3 extends over 17 amino acids. CDR3 region: CASSRTSGITGTGELFF. CDR3 nucleotide sequence: TGTGCCAGCAGTCGGACTAGCGGGATTACGGGCACCGGGGAGCTGTTTTTT.

This sequence joins TRBV28 and TRBJ2-3, with D perhaps TRBD2 (7 bases). This CDR3 region has 14 residues. The ends were cut back, 7 bases at V and 2 bases at J, with 13 bases in the middle. The germline V gene has CDR1 MDHEN and CDR2 SYDVKM. CDR3 nucleotides: TGTGCCAGCAAAGAAGGGGGGGACACAGATACGCAGTATTTT. Translation gives CASKEGGDTDTQYF.

The chain couples TRBV18 to TRBJ1-1; the D is unclear. The CDR3 has 12 amino acids. From germline, CDR1 is KGHSH and CDR2 LQKENI. Trimming removed 2 bases from V and 7 bases from J, with 8 bases in between. In nucleotides, the CDR3 is TGTGCCAGCTCACCAGGGCAGTTTGAAGCTTTCTTT. It yields the protein CASSPGQFEAFF.

This rearrangement joins TRBV2 to TRBJ2-7, with D possibly being TRBD2 (5 bases). In germline, CDR1 is SNHLY, CDR2 FYNNEI. The CDR3 runs 14 residues. The V end lost 1 base, the J end lost 2 bases, and 9 bases lay between the germline ends. CDR3 protein: CASSEGGLTYEQYF. CDR3 DNA sequence: TGTGCCAGCAGTGAAGGCGGGCTAACCTACGAGCAGTACTTC.

This chain links TRBV14 with TRBJ2-1, with 12 bases lining up with TRBD2. The germline V gene encodes CDR1 SGHDN and CDR2 FVKESK. J was trimmed by 2 bases and V by 5 bases; bases with no gene match: 19. The CDR3 spans 21 residues. CDR3 region: CASSSLLLAGGTYFAYNEQFF. CDR3 sequence (DNA): TGTGCCAGCAGCTCACTTCTCCTAGCGGGAGGGACCTATTTTGCCTACAATGAGCAGTTCTTC.

The V gene is TRBV19, the J gene TRBJ2-1, with 7 bases that match TRBD2. The CDR3 is 14 amino acids. Trimming cost V 3 bases and J 3 bases; bases outside gene matches: 2. The V gene's germline CDR1 is LNHDA and CDR2 SQIVND (reference sequence). In nucleotides, the CDR3 is TGTGCCAGTAGTATGCAGCGGGGCTACAATGAGCAGTTCTTC. Protein sequence: CASSMQRGYNEQFF.

The rearrangement uses TRBV6-5 and TRBJ1-5; tentatively, D is TRBD1 (6 bases). V lost 6 bases and J lost 7, with 19 bases in between. In germline, CDR1 is MNHEY, CDR2 SVGAGI. The CDR3 has 15 residues. CDR3 region: CASRPRPQGYQPQHF. The CDR3 DNA sequence: TGTGCCAGCAGGCCGAGACCACAGGGATACCAGCCCCAGCATTTT.

V usage is TRBV28 and J usage is TRBJ2-7; 9 nucleotides match TRBD1. Germline-derived CDR1 and CDR2 are MDHEN and SYDVKM. The CDR3 is made up of 15 amino acids. Trimming removed 2 bases from V and 3 bases from J; junction bases left unmatched: 5. CDR3 amino acids: CASSLMRQGGYEQYF. As DNA, the CDR3 is TGTGCCAGCAGTTTAATGCGACAGGGGGGCTACGAGCAGTACTTC.

This chain joins TRBV10-3 and TRBJ2-7; D uncertain. This CDR3 has 12 residues. The germline gives CDR1 ENHRY, CDR2 SYGVKD. V lost 0 bases, J lost 2 bases, and 2 bases lay in between. CDR3 protein: CAISESTYEQYF. CDR3 bases: TGTGCCATCAGTGAGTCCACCTACGAGCAGTACTTC.